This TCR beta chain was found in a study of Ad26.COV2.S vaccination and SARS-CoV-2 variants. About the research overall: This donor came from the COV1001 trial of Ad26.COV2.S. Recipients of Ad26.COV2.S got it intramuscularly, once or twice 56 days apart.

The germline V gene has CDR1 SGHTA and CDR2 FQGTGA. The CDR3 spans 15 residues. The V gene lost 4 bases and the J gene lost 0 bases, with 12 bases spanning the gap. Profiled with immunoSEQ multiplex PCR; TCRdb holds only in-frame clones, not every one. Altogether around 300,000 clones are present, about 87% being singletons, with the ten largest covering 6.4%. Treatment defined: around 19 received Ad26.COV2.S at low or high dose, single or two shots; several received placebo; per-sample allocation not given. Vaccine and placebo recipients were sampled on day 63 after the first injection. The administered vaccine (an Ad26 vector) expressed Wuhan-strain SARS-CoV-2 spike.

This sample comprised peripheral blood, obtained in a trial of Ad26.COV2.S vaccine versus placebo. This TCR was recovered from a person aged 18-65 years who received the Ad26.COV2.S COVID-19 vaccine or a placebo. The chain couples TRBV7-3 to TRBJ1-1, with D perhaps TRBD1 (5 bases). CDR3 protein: CASSSLTAMNTEAFF. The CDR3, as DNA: TGTGCCAGCAGCTCGTTGACAGCCATGAACACTGAAGCTTTCTTT.